These 7 T cell receptor beta chains were sequenced from one sample in a study of blood T cell repertoires in COVID-19. Sequenced by immunoSEQ multiplex PCR; TCRdb stores in-frame clones only, minus some. The sample has approximately 230,000 clones; around 90% are singletons. Input material: PBMCs or T cells enriched from blood (not recorded which). The receptor source for this set is a woman younger than 35 who had recovered from COVID-19.

The CDR3 is CASSLFGSTDTQYF. CDR3 in DNA: TGTGCCAGCAGTTTATTCGGGAGCACAGATACGCAGTATTTT. The gene calls are TRBV27 and TRBJ2-3; D unclear. This CDR3 is 14 amino acids long. In germline, CDR1 is MNHEY, CDR2 SMNVEV (reference sequence). V dropped 1 base and J dropped 0 bases, with 5 bases sitting between them.

The V gene is TRBV28, the J gene TRBJ1-1, with D possibly TRBD1 on 6 matching bases. V gave up 3 bases and J gave up 2 bases, with 13 bases separating them. Germline CDR1 MDHEN, CDR2 SYDVKM. The CDR3 loop spans 15 amino acids. CDR3 in DNA: TGTGCCAGCAGTTTGGGGGGGGACATTAACACTGAAGCTTTCTTT. Translated, it gives CASSLGGDINTEAFF.

The CDR3 reads CAGETGGNYGYTF. The CDR3 DNA follows: TGTGCCGGCGAAACAGGGGGTAACTATGGCTACACCTTC. The chain uses TRBV2 and TRBJ1-2; TRBD1 agrees at 8 bases. The CDR3 sequence is 13 residues long. The V segment lost 11 bases and the J segment 1 base; nucleotides outside the gene matches: 6. Germline V lookup: CDR1 SNHLY, CDR2 FYNNEI.

This clone turned up a few times. The genes are TRBV29-1 and TRBJ1-2; D call uncertain. Germline CDR1 and CDR2: SQVTM and ANQGSEA. Trimming stripped 7 bases from V and 3 bases from J, with 12 bases between. There are 12 residues in the CDR3. This CDR3 is CSGLDLDYGYTF. Written as DNA, the CDR3 is TGCAGCGGTCTCGATCTAGACTATGGCTACACCTTC.

The chain recombines TRBV12-3 or TRBV12-4 with TRBJ1-1; D is ambiguous. CDR3 length: 13 residues. V was clipped by 3 bases and J by 4 bases, with 9 bases between them. DNA of the CDR3: TGTGCCAGCAGTTTGGAGAGAATCACTGAAGCTTTCTTT. Translated, it gives CASSLERITEAFF.

This sequence joins TRBV9 and TRBJ2-3; 10 nucleotides agree with TRBD2. This CDR3 contains 17 residues. The trim removed 10 bases at V and 1 base at J, leaving 15 bases unmatched. CDR1 is SGDLS and CDR2 is YYNGEE in the germline V gene. The CDR3 DNA reads TGTGCCGGACCAGCGGGGGGGCCTGAGACGGGCACAGATACGCAGTATTTT. As protein: CAGPAGGPETGTDTQYF.

Written as DNA, the CDR3 is TGTGCCAGTAGGCCTCGGGGGGGGACCTACGAGCAGTACTTC. It yields the protein CASRPRGGTYEQYF. V and J are TRBV19 and TRBJ2-7, with 8 bases fitting TRBD2. V trimming: 6 bases; J trimming: 2 bases; junction bases outside the gene matches: 6. The CDR3 runs 14 residues. CDR1 and CDR2 (germline): LNHDA, SQIVND (reference sequence).